This T cell receptor beta chain was observed in a study of blood T cell repertoires in COVID-19. Study-level background: Sites across the United States, Italy and Spain contributed samples from acute and convalescent COVID-19.

CDR3 length: 13 residues. With 4 bases removed from V and 4 bases from J, the gap between germline ends came to 10 bases. Germline values: CDR1 SGHNT, CDR2 YYREEE (reference sequence). Original handling: Estimated nucleated cell counts came from reference gene primer amplification. Generated by immunoSEQ multiplex PCR, the TCRdb table keeps only in-frame clones and is missing some. D and trimming were read from the DNA, whereas the V and J calls and clone size are those reported in that table. The table lists over 250,000 clones, 80% to 90% of them singletons. This chain uses TRBV5-4 with TRBJ2-3; no firm D call. The TCR comes from a woman aged 70 to 79 with acute or convalescent COVID-19. Source material: peripheral blood. The CDR3 coding sequence is TGTGCCAGCAGCCACCAGGTTTCAGATACGCAGTATTTT. Translating it yields CASSHQVSDTQYF.